This T cell receptor (beta chain) appears in the sequencing data of a study of blood T cell repertoires in COVID-19. Looking at the study overall: Spain, Italy and the United States supplied samples that represented acute and convalescent COVID-19.

Trimming removed 2 bases from V and 1 base from J, with 4 bases in between. Germline-derived CDR1 and CDR2 are LGHNA and YSLEER. The CDR3 consists of 13 residues. Authors' methods: Nucleated cell counts were estimated from reference gene primer amplification. Generated by immunoSEQ multiplex PCR, the TCRdb table keeps only in-frame clones and is missing some. The V and J calls and clone size come from that table; D and trimming were worked out from the DNA. The table shows around 170,000 clones, with approximately 90% occurring only once. V usage is TRBV4-3 and J usage is TRBJ2-3; no firm D call. The sample consisted of peripheral blood. This sequence was found in a man aged 55-75 years with acute or convalescent COVID-19. The CDR3 bases are TGCGCCAGCAGCCAATTCGGCACAGATACGCAGTATTTT. This gives the protein CASSQFGTDTQYF.